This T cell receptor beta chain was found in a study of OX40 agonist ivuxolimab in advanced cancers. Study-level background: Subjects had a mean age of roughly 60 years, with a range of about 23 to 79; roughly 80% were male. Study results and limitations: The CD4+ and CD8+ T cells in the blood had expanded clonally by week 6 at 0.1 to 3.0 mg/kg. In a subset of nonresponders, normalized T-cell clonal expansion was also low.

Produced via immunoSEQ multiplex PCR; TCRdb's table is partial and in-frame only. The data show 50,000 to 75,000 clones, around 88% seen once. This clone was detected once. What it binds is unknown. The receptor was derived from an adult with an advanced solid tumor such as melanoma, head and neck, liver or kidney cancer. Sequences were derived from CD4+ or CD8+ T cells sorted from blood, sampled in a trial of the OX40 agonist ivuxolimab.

CDR3: CASSLTGGPNTGELFF. The DNA of the CDR3 is TGTGCCAGCAGCTTGACGGGGGGCCCGAACACCGGGGAGCTGTTTTTT. V gene TRBV5-6 combines with J gene TRBJ2-2; D is possibly TRBD2 (7 bases). Germline CDR1 is SGHDT and CDR2 is YYEEEE. V lost 1 base and J lost 0, with 10 bases in between. The CDR3 runs to 16 residues.